The text below deals with one T cell receptor beta chain. Antigen: not known. Cycle 7 day 1, cycle 4 day 1, and baseline were the timepoints at which blood was sampled. The CDR3 totals 13 residues. Germline V lookup: CDR1 SGHDN, CDR2 FVKESK. Trimming shortened V by 6 bases and J by 8 bases, and 16 bases separated the two germline ends. This sample stems from a study of OX40 agonist ivuxolimab in advanced cancers. Overall study results and limits: On average, CD8+ T cells had more expanded clones than CD4+.

Clones were sequenced by immunoSEQ multiplex PCR, and TCRdb holds only the in-frame ones, with some missing. The sample shows 95,000 to 150,000 clones, about 94% of them seen only once. The chain links TRBV14 to TRBJ1-1; D is ambiguous. This specimen was CD4+ or CD8+ T cells sorted from blood, taken in a trial of the OX40 agonist ivuxolimab. This receptor was identified in an adult with an advanced solid tumor such as melanoma, head and neck, liver or kidney cancer. CDR3 coding DNA: TGTGCCAGCAGTCCCCTCCGAACCTCGGAAGCTTTCTTT. This encodes CASSPLRTSEAFF.